This T cell receptor (beta chain) derives from a study of T cell responses to AZD1222 COVID-19 vaccine. Study information: Analysis merged second doses at about 4 or about 12 weeks. Findings and caveats of the study: Only 5 or 6 AZD1222 recipients were seropositive at baseline.

Remarks on this clone: As yet, its antigen is unknown.

The germline V gene encodes CDR1 LNHNV and CDR2 YYDKDF (reference sequence). This CDR3 has 12 residues. Germline trimming cut 5 bases from V and 3 bases from J; bases unmatched to any gene: 0. Profiling relied on immunoSEQ multiplex PCR, and the TCRdb table lists in-frame clones only, not all of them. Here the sample spans some 120,000 clones, 87% being singletons. The V and J genes are TRBV15 and TRBJ2-5; the match to TRBD2 covers 7 bases. The source is an adult in good health. This specimen consisted of peripheral blood, obtained on day 0 of AZD1222 vaccination. The CDR3 is CATSRGEETQYF. The CDR3 DNA reads TGTGCCACCAGCCGGGGGGAAGAGACCCAGTACTTC. The whole variable domain, filled in from reference TRBV15 and TRBJ2-5, reads DAMVIQNPRYQVTQFGKPVTLSCSQTLNHNVMYWYQQKSSQAPKLLFHYYDKDFNNEADTPDNFQSRRPNTSFCFLDIRSPGLGDTAMYLCATSRGEETQYFGPGTRLLVL.